The clone carrying this T cell receptor beta chain was counted many times. Its antigen is still unknown. With 5 bases clipped from V and 5 bases from J, the junction kept 11 bases outside the gene matches. The CDR3 has 15 residues. The data are from a study of T-cell reconstitution after alpha-beta-depleted transplantation in children. The study, taken as a whole, reports: T-cell counts and diversity at one year following transplant were attributed mainly to newly produced T cells. Where some patients showed high TCRbeta diversity at day 60, it came from recipient T cells and thymic progenitors that had survived.

Preparation of the TCRbeta library involved a method that used unique molecular identifiers. One entry per CDR3 protein results from TCRdb running MiXCR on the PCR reads. The data hold fewer than 250,000 distinct CDR3 sequences, with roughly 8.2% observed a single time. The chain combines TRBV12-3 or TRBV12-4 with TRBJ2-5; 7 nucleotides match TRBD1. The clonotype comes from a male patient younger than 18 who had a stem cell transplant for acute lymphoblastic leukemia, so the T cells may come from the graft donor. The specimen comprised PBMCs, mostly from graft donor cells, sampled 180 days after TCRalphabeta/CD19-depleted stem cell transplant. CDR3 sequence reads: CASSLRVDREETQYF. CDR3 bases: TGTGCCAGCAGTCTCAGGGTCGACAGGGAGGAGACCCAGTACTTC.